Included here is one T cell receptor (beta chain) sequence, with context. Repertoires were generated with immunoSEQ multiplex PCR, while TCRdb's copy carries only in-frame clones and drops some. In the table there are 29,000 or so clones, 85% to 95% of which are singletons. The data stem from a study of graft-versus-host responses after intestinal transplantation. CDR3 length: 13 amino acids. The receptor was derived from a human patient who received an intestinal transplant, so some T cells may come from the graft donor. The V call is TRBV21-1, the J call TRBJ1-1. TRBV21-1 has pseudogene status. The sequenced sample was PBMCs, obtained around 70 days after intestinal transplant. The CDR3 protein is CASSNEWVAEAFF. CDR3 DNA: TGTGCCAGCAGCAATGAGTGGGTCGCTGAAGCTTTCTTT.